This record looks at one T cell receptor (beta chain) sequence and its context. Germline CDR1 reads DFQATT; CDR2 reads SNEGSKA (reference sequence). V was pared by 6 bases and J by 3 bases, with 2 bases of the junction left unmatched. The CDR3 has 13 residues. The data derive from a study of blood T cells in healthy people across ages. In each sample, at least 6 million PBMCs were isolated. Next came a second PCR, run for about 7 to 12 cycles, which used a sample-barcoded 5' primer along with a J-beta primer mix. TCRdb used MiXCR to reprocess the 5' RACE reads, holding one entry per CDR3 protein. The sample consists of about a million distinct CDR3 sequences, 48% of them appearing once.

This sequence originates from a man aged 25 to 40 in good health. The V gene is TRBV20-1, the J gene TRBJ2-1; the match to TRBD1 covers 10 bases. The sequenced sample consisted of blood. The CDR3 nucleotides read TGCAGTGCGGACAGGGGGGTCTACAATGAGCAGTTCTTC. It encodes CSADRGVYNEQFF.